Listed below are T cell receptor beta chains from one sample, sequenced in a study of blood T cell repertoires in COVID-19. TCRdb's copy holds only in-frame clones and misses some; the assay was immunoSEQ multiplex PCR. Of about 58,000 clones listed, around 87% are singletons. The sample was peripheral blood. The receptors here all came from a human donor with active COVID-19. The donor label of this sample is uncertain. Both conserved end residues are part of each CDR3. Fields, in order: CDR3 DNA, CDR3 protein, J gene, V gene, D gene, clone size. D genes are given only for firm matches. Size is omitted from some rows. Given values are once, few, many or a class for expanded clones.

CDR3 DNA: TGTGCCAGTAGTCGGGCAGGGGATGGGGGCTACACCTTC
CDR3 protein: CASSRAGDGGYTF
J gene: TRBJ1-2
V gene: TRBV19
D gene: .
clone size: .

CDR3 DNA: TGTGCCAGCAGTCAAAACTGGTACGAGCAGTACTTC
CDR3 protein: CASSQNWYEQYF
J gene: TRBJ2-7
V gene: TRBV6-5
D gene: .
clone size: .

CDR3 DNA: TGCAGCGCCGGGGGACAGTCTCGCTACGAGCAGTACTTC
CDR3 protein: CSAGGQSRYEQYF
J gene: TRBJ2-7
V gene: TRBV29-1
D gene: .
clone size: once

CDR3 DNA: TGTGCCAGCAGCTTACGGTCAGGGCGCAATGAAAAACTGTTTTTT
CDR3 protein: CASSLRSGRNEKLFF
J gene: TRBJ1-4
V gene: TRBV11-1
D gene: .
clone size: .

CDR3 DNA: TGTGCCAGCAGCGGCGGACTAGCGGGAGCTCTCGAGCAGTACTTC
CDR3 protein: CASSGGLAGALEQYF
J gene: TRBJ2-7
V gene: TRBV9
D gene: TRBD2
clone size: .

CDR3 DNA: TGTGCCAGCAGCACGGGGGGCCTCTACAATGAGCAGTTCTTC
CDR3 protein: CASSTGGLYNEQFF
J gene: TRBJ2-1
V gene: TRBV11-1
D gene: .
clone size: .

CDR3 DNA: TGCGCCAGCAGCTTGGGCGTAGGGGGCCTCGGTGAGCAGTTCTTC
CDR3 protein: CASSLGVGGLGEQFF
J gene: TRBJ2-1
V gene: TRBV5-1
D gene: TRBD1
clone size: .

CDR3 DNA: TGTGCCAGCAGGGAGACTAGCGGGGGCCGCTCCTACGAGCAGTACTTC
CDR3 protein: CASRETSGGRSYEQYF
J gene: TRBJ2-7
V gene: TRBV2
D gene: TRBD2
clone size: .

CDR3 DNA: TGTGCCAGCAGCCCCCGGGGCAGGGGGGTTTGGGATACGCAGTATTTT
CDR3 protein: CASSPRGRGVWDTQYF
J gene: TRBJ2-3
V gene: TRBV11-1
D gene: .
clone size: .

CDR3 DNA: TGTGCCAGCAATCGACAGGCGTCTCAGCCCCAGCATTTT
CDR3 protein: CASNRQASQPQHF
J gene: TRBJ1-5
V gene: TRBV2
D gene: .
clone size: .

CDR3 DNA: TGCAGCGTTGCGGACGCGGGTAACACAGATACGCAGTATTTT
CDR3 protein: CSVADAGNTDTQYF
J gene: TRBJ2-3
V gene: TRBV29-1
D gene: .
clone size: .

CDR3 DNA: TGTGCCAGCTTACCGAGGTTTTCTAGCACAGATACGCAGTATTTT
CDR3 protein: CASLPRFSSTDTQYF
J gene: TRBJ2-3
V gene: TRBV6-5
D gene: .
clone size: once

CDR3 DNA: TGTGCCAGCAAGGGTTCGGGACTAAGTAATTCACCCCTCCACTTT
CDR3 protein: CASKGSGLSNSPLHF
J gene: TRBJ1-6
V gene: TRBV6-5
D gene: .
clone size: .

CDR3 DNA: TGTGCCAGCACCCCTGCGGGGACCACCGGGGAGCTGTTTTTT
CDR3 protein: CASTPAGTTGELFF
J gene: TRBJ2-2
V gene: TRBV27
D gene: .
clone size: .

CDR3 DNA: TGTGCCAGTAGTATCTTACAGGGTGGGGGCACCGGGGAGCTGTTTTTT
CDR3 protein: CASSILQGGGTGELFF
J gene: TRBJ2-2
V gene: TRBV19
D gene: .
clone size: .

CDR3 DNA: TGTGCCAGCAGTTTATATCAGGGACTAAGCTCCTACAATGAGCAGTTCTTC
CDR3 protein: CASSLYQGLSSYNEQFF
J gene: TRBJ2-1
V gene: TRBV27
D gene: TRBD2
clone size: .

CDR3 DNA: TGTGCCACCAGTGACCAGCAAGGGGGCTACAATGAGCAGTTCTTC
CDR3 protein: CATSDQQGGYNEQFF
J gene: TRBJ2-1
V gene: TRBV24-1
D gene: .
clone size: .

CDR3 DNA: TGCGCCAGCAGCCTCGACAGCTCGTCCTACAATGAGCAGTTCTTC
CDR3 protein: CASSLDSSSYNEQFF
J gene: TRBJ2-1
V gene: TRBV10-1
D gene: .
clone size: .

CDR3 DNA: TGTGCTAGTGCCGAACAGGGGAGCTCCTACAATGAGCAGTTCTTC
CDR3 protein: CASAEQGSSYNEQFF
J gene: TRBJ2-1
V gene: TRBV12-5
D gene: TRBD1
clone size: .

CDR3 DNA: TGTGCCAGCAGCCCACTAACAGCTTATGGAAGGACTAGCGGGAGTTCCTACAATGAGCAGTTCTTC
CDR3 protein: CASSPLTAYGRTSGSSYNEQFF
J gene: TRBJ2-1
V gene: TRBV7-4
D gene: TRBD2
clone size: .

CDR3 DNA: TGTGCCAGCCTAGAGGGCAATCAGCCCCAGCATTTT
CDR3 protein: CASLEGNQPQHF
J gene: TRBJ1-5
V gene: TRBV12-3/TRBV12-4
D gene: .
clone size: .

CDR3 DNA: TGTGCCTGGAGTGGGACAGTTGGGCTAACCCAGTACTTC
CDR3 protein: CAWSGTVGLTQYF
J gene: TRBJ2-5
V gene: TRBV30
D gene: .
clone size: .

CDR3 DNA: TGTGCCACCAGTGGCCAGGGGACGGGCGAGCAGTACTTC
CDR3 protein: CATSGQGTGEQYF
J gene: TRBJ2-7
V gene: TRBV24-1
D gene: .
clone size: .

CDR3 DNA: TGCGCCAGCAGCCACCAGCTAACAGGGGGAGGAACAGATACGCAGTATTTT
CDR3 protein: CASSHQLTGGGTDTQYF
J gene: TRBJ2-3
V gene: TRBV4-3
D gene: TRBD1
clone size: .

CDR3 DNA: TGTGCCAGCAGAACCGGACTAGCGGGGGACACCGGGGAGCTGTTTTTT
CDR3 protein: CASRTGLAGDTGELFF
J gene: TRBJ2-2
V gene: TRBV11-2
D gene: TRBD2
clone size: .

CDR3 DNA: TGTGCCAGCTCACCCCCGAGGACGGTACAAGGGGACATTCAGTACTTC
CDR3 protein: CASSPPRTVQGDIQYF
J gene: TRBJ2-4
V gene: TRBV18
D gene: .
clone size: .

CDR3 DNA: TGTGCCAGCAGCCAAGGTAACTACGAGCAGTACTTC
CDR3 protein: CASSQGNYEQYF
J gene: TRBJ2-7
V gene: TRBV4-2
D gene: .
clone size: .

CDR3 DNA: TGTGCCAGCAGCTCCTTTAGCGGGGGGGCCTACGAGCAGTACTTC
CDR3 protein: CASSSFSGGAYEQYF
J gene: TRBJ2-7
V gene: TRBV7-2
D gene: TRBD2
clone size: .

CDR3 DNA: TGTGCCAGCAGACCCCCTTTCAGGGCCCGGAATTCACCCCTCCACTTT
CDR3 protein: CASRPPFRARNSPLHF
J gene: TRBJ1-6
V gene: TRBV28
D gene: .
clone size: .

CDR3 DNA: TGTGCCAGCAGCGTAGGAGGACAGGGTTTATCTGGAAACACCATATATTTT
CDR3 protein: CASSVGGQGLSGNTIYF
J gene: TRBJ1-3
V gene: TRBV9
D gene: TRBD1
clone size: .

CDR3 DNA: TGTGCCAGCAGTACCTTTGACACGAACACTGAAGCTTTCTTT
CDR3 protein: CASSTFDTNTEAFF
J gene: TRBJ1-1
V gene: TRBV27
D gene: .
clone size: .

CDR3 DNA: TGCGCCAGCAGCCCAAACGCAGGGGTAGGCACTGAAGCTTTCTTT
CDR3 protein: CASSPNAGVGTEAFF
J gene: TRBJ1-1
V gene: TRBV5-1
D gene: .
clone size: .

CDR3 DNA: TGTGCCATAGGGGAAGCTAGAAACTCCTACAATGAGCAGTTCTTC
CDR3 protein: CAIGEARNSYNEQFF
J gene: TRBJ2-1
V gene: TRBV5-4
D gene: .
clone size: .

CDR3 DNA: TGTGCCAGCTCACCGGGACAGGGGTTTCAGCCCCAGCATTTT
CDR3 protein: CASSPGQGFQPQHF
J gene: TRBJ1-5
V gene: TRBV18
D gene: TRBD1
clone size: .

CDR3 DNA: TGCGCCAGCAGCGCCAACCTAGGGGGCGACGGCTACACCTTC
CDR3 protein: CASSANLGGDGYTF
J gene: TRBJ1-2
V gene: TRBV5-1
D gene: TRBD1
clone size: .

CDR3 DNA: TGTGCCAGCAGCTTATCAAGGTTGAACCTACAGGAGACCCAGTACTTC
CDR3 protein: CASSLSRLNLQETQYF
J gene: TRBJ2-5
V gene: TRBV7-9
D gene: .
clone size: .

CDR3 DNA: TGTGCCAGCAGTGTGGGACTAGCGGGATACAATGAGCAGTTCTTC
CDR3 protein: CASSVGLAGYNEQFF
J gene: TRBJ2-1
V gene: TRBV6-4
D gene: TRBD2
clone size: .

CDR3 DNA: TGTGCCAGCCGCGCCCGCGGGGGAAGAGGTGAGCAGTTCTTC
CDR3 protein: CASRARGGRGEQFF
J gene: TRBJ2-1
V gene: TRBV19
D gene: TRBD2
clone size: .

CDR3 DNA: TGTGCCAGCAGTTTAAGGGGACAGGGGTATTTTTACGAGCAGTACTTC
CDR3 protein: CASSLRGQGYFYEQYF
J gene: TRBJ2-7
V gene: TRBV27
D gene: TRBD1
clone size: .

CDR3 DNA: TGTGCCAGTGGTCCACGGAATGAGCAGTTCTTC
CDR3 protein: CASGPRNEQFF
J gene: TRBJ2-1
V gene: TRBV19
D gene: .
clone size: few

CDR3 DNA: TGCAGCGCCGGGACTAGCGGGGGGTACTCCTACAATGAGCAGTTCTTC
CDR3 protein: CSAGTSGGYSYNEQFF
J gene: TRBJ2-1
V gene: TRBV29-1
D gene: TRBD2
clone size: .

CDR3 DNA: TGCGCCAGCAGCTCAGGACAGGGGCGATGGGGGGAAGCTTTCTTT
CDR3 protein: CASSSGQGRWGEAFF
J gene: TRBJ1-1
V gene: TRBV5-1
D gene: TRBD1
clone size: .

CDR3 DNA: TGTGCCAGCAGCTCAGGGGTTCGAGGGACCGGGGAGCTGTTTTTT
CDR3 protein: CASSSGVRGTGELFF
J gene: TRBJ2-2
V gene: TRBV7-3
D gene: .
clone size: .

CDR3 DNA: TGTGCCAGCAGCCTAACCCTCCCAGGTAGGGGGACAGATACGCAGTATTTT
CDR3 protein: CASSLTLPGRGTDTQYF
J gene: TRBJ2-3
V gene: TRBV6-2/TRBV6-3
D gene: .
clone size: .

CDR3 DNA: TGTGCCAGCAGCTCATGGGGGGGGATCACAGATACGCAGTATTTT
CDR3 protein: CASSSWGGITDTQYF
J gene: TRBJ2-3
V gene: TRBV7-2
D gene: TRBD2
clone size: .

CDR3 DNA: TGTGCCAGCAGCTTACCTCAGGGGAGAGGCTACACCTTC
CDR3 protein: CASSLPQGRGYTF
J gene: TRBJ1-2
V gene: TRBV7-2
D gene: .
clone size: .

CDR3 DNA: TGTGCCAGCAGGGAAGACAGTCACAACACCGGGGAGCTGTTTTTT
CDR3 protein: CASREDSHNTGELFF
J gene: TRBJ2-2
V gene: TRBV28
D gene: .
clone size: .

CDR3 DNA: TGTGCCAGCAGCCCAGTCGGGAGCTCCTACGAGCAGTACTTC
CDR3 protein: CASSPVGSSYEQYF
J gene: TRBJ2-7
V gene: TRBV11-2
D gene: .
clone size: .

CDR3 DNA: TGTGCCAGCAGCGTAGCAGGGGGCGGCACTGAAGCTTTCTTT
CDR3 protein: CASSVAGGGTEAFF
J gene: TRBJ1-1
V gene: TRBV9
D gene: TRBD1
clone size: .

CDR3 DNA: TGTGCCAGCAGCCAAGGGACTAGCGGGAGTTCACGGGAGCAGTACTTC
CDR3 protein: CASSQGTSGSSREQYF
J gene: TRBJ2-7
V gene: TRBV3-1/TRBV3-2
D gene: TRBD2
clone size: .

CDR3 DNA: TGCGCCAGCAGCTGCCGGGACAGCTTACAATGCATGAACACTGAAGCTTTCTTT
CDR3 protein: CASSCRDSLQCMNTEAFF
J gene: TRBJ1-1
V gene: TRBV5-1
D gene: TRBD1
clone size: .

CDR3 DNA: TGTGCCAGCTCAACCCAGACAGGGGGTTTCGCTGAAGCTTTCTTT
CDR3 protein: CASSTQTGGFAEAFF
J gene: TRBJ1-1
V gene: TRBV18
D gene: TRBD1
clone size: .

CDR3 DNA: TGTGCCAGCAGCTTGCCGGGAGGCGAGCAGTACTTC
CDR3 protein: CASSLPGGEQYF
J gene: TRBJ2-7
V gene: TRBV7-9
D gene: TRBD2
clone size: .

CDR3 DNA: TGTGCCAGCACCGCCGGGCTAGCCAATGAGCAGTTCTTC
CDR3 protein: CASTAGLANEQFF
J gene: TRBJ2-1
V gene: TRBV2
D gene: .
clone size: .

CDR3 DNA: TGCAGCGTTGCAAATTGGGGCAGGTCCTACGAGCAGTACTTC
CDR3 protein: CSVANWGRSYEQYF
J gene: TRBJ2-7
V gene: TRBV29-1
D gene: .
clone size: .

CDR3 DNA: TGTGCCAGCTCGGTGGGGCTCAATCAGCCCCAGCATTTT
CDR3 protein: CASSVGLNQPQHF
J gene: TRBJ1-5
V gene: TRBV11-3
D gene: .
clone size: .

CDR3 DNA: TGTGCCTGGAGTTTAGCCGAGAACACTGAAGCTTTCTTT
CDR3 protein: CAWSLAENTEAFF
J gene: TRBJ1-1
V gene: TRBV30
D gene: .
clone size: .

CDR3 DNA: TGTGCCAGCAGCTTTGGACGACAGGGGGCCGTTAACTATGGCTACACCTTC
CDR3 protein: CASSFGRQGAVNYGYTF
J gene: TRBJ1-2
V gene: TRBV5-6
D gene: TRBD1
clone size: .